A selection of T cell receptor beta chains follows, all from one sample in a study of T cell responses to AZD1222 COVID-19 vaccine. The protocol was immunoSEQ multiplex PCR, while the TCRdb copy is restricted to in-frame clones and leaves out a portion. The sample has 120,000 or so clones; roughly nine tenths are singletons. Sequences were derived from peripheral blood, sampled on day 0 of AZD1222 vaccination. The source of these receptors is an adult in good health. Both conserved end residues are part of each CDR3. Fields, in order: J gene, V gene, D gene, clone size, CDR3 protein, CDR3 DNA. The D gene is left open where the match is weak. Expanded clones get a size class; other rows say once, few or many, or leave the size out.

j_call: TRBJ2-3; v_call: TRBV7-8; d_call: TRBD1; clone_size: NA; cdr3_aa: CASSLNPDRGDMDTQYF; cdr3_nt: TGTGCCAGCAGCTTAAACCCAGACAGGGGTGACATGGATACGCAGTATTTT
j_call: TRBJ1-2; v_call: TRBV19; d_call: NA; clone_size: NA; cdr3_aa: CASSIGGVGYTF; cdr3_nt: TGTGCCAGTAGTATTGGGGGCGTTGGCTACACCTTC
j_call: TRBJ2-2; v_call: TRBV6-5; d_call: NA; clone_size: NA; cdr3_aa: CASTPRLSNTGELFF; cdr3_nt: TGTGCCAGCACCCCCCGCTTGTCGAACACCGGGGAGCTGTTTTTT
j_call: TRBJ1-6; v_call: TRBV5-6; d_call: NA; clone_size: NA; cdr3_aa: CASSARVSRNSPLHF; cdr3_nt: TGTGCCAGCAGCGCCAGGGTAAGCCGGAATTCACCCCTCCACTTT
j_call: TRBJ1-1; v_call: TRBV9; d_call: NA; clone_size: NA; cdr3_aa: CASSGPNTEAFF; cdr3_nt: TGTGCCAGCAGCGGTCCCAACACTGAAGCTTTCTTT
j_call: TRBJ2-7; v_call: TRBV21-1; d_call: NA; clone_size: NA; cdr3_aa: CASSKGCLGTGSYEQYF; cdr3_nt: TGTGCCAGCAGCAAAGGGTGTCTAGGGACAGGTTCCTACGAGCAGTACTTC
j_call: TRBJ2-3; v_call: TRBV2; d_call: NA; clone_size: NA; cdr3_aa: CASPVPGTDTQYF; cdr3_nt: TGTGCCAGCCCCGTACCTGGCACAGATACGCAGTATTTT
j_call: TRBJ2-5; v_call: TRBV27; d_call: NA; clone_size: NA; cdr3_aa: CASSQAGGRGQETQYF; cdr3_nt: TGTGCCAGCAGTCAAGCCGGTGGACGGGGGCAAGAGACCCAGTACTTC
j_call: TRBJ2-7; v_call: TRBV12-3/TRBV12-4; d_call: NA; clone_size: NA; cdr3_aa: CASSHRASYEQYF; cdr3_nt: TGTGCCAGCAGTCACAGGGCTTCCTACGAGCAGTACTTC
j_call: TRBJ1-5; v_call: TRBV28; d_call: NA; clone_size: NA; cdr3_aa: CAVGHDHSNQPQHF; cdr3_nt: TGTGCGGTGGGCCACGATCATAGCAATCAGCCCCAGCATTTT
j_call: TRBJ2-3; v_call: TRBV5-1; d_call: NA; clone_size: NA; cdr3_aa: CASTPLGGTTDTQYF; cdr3_nt: TGCGCCAGCACCCCATTGGGGGGAACCACAGATACGCAGTATTTT
j_call: TRBJ1-6; v_call: TRBV9; d_call: NA; clone_size: NA; cdr3_aa: CASSGMGGSGNSPLHF; cdr3_nt: TGTGCCAGCAGCGGAATGGGGGGGTCAGGTAATTCACCCCTCCACTTT
j_call: TRBJ1-2; v_call: TRBV19; d_call: TRBD1; clone_size: NA; cdr3_aa: CASNQGGVDGYTF; cdr3_nt: TGTGCCAGTAATCAGGGGGGCGTGGATGGCTACACCTTC
j_call: TRBJ2-7; v_call: TRBV28; d_call: NA; clone_size: few; cdr3_aa: CASSSSSGFSEQYF; cdr3_nt: TGTGCCAGCAGTTCCTCCAGCGGGTTTTCAGAGCAGTACTTC
j_call: TRBJ2-7; v_call: TRBV5-1; d_call: NA; clone_size: NA; cdr3_aa: CASSPTGSLGEQYF; cdr3_nt: TGCGCCAGCAGCCCTACCGGGTCTCTGGGGGAGCAGTACTTC
j_call: TRBJ2-5; v_call: TRBV20-1; d_call: NA; clone_size: NA; cdr3_aa: CSAMDEETQYF; cdr3_nt: TGCAGTGCGATGGATGAAGAGACCCAGTACTTC
j_call: TRBJ1-2; v_call: TRBV6-5; d_call: NA; clone_size: NA; cdr3_aa: CASSYRRGNYGYTF; cdr3_nt: TGTGCCAGCAGTTACCGGAGGGGGAACTATGGCTACACCTTC
j_call: TRBJ2-5; v_call: TRBV6-5; d_call: NA; clone_size: NA; cdr3_aa: CASNRGGPKETQYF; cdr3_nt: TGTGCCAGCAACCGAGGAGGTCCCAAAGAGACCCAGTACTTC
j_call: TRBJ2-1; v_call: TRBV12-3/TRBV12-4; d_call: NA; clone_size: NA; cdr3_aa: CASSLGSGGEQFF; cdr3_nt: TGTGCCAGCAGTTTAGGATCCGGGGGTGAGCAGTTCTTC
j_call: TRBJ2-1; v_call: TRBV11-1; d_call: NA; clone_size: NA; cdr3_aa: CASSAATQGIEQFF; cdr3_nt: TGTGCCAGCAGCGCAGCAACTCAGGGGATTGAGCAGTTCTTC
j_call: TRBJ1-6; v_call: TRBV7-2; d_call: TRBD1; clone_size: NA; cdr3_aa: CASSPAGTGDSPLHF; cdr3_nt: TGTGCCAGCAGCCCAGCCGGGACAGGGGATTCACCCCTCCACTTT
j_call: TRBJ1-5; v_call: TRBV6-1; d_call: NA; clone_size: NA; cdr3_aa: CASSDKGNPQHF; cdr3_nt: TGTGCCAGCAGTGACAAGGGTAATCCCCAGCATTTT
j_call: TRBJ1-5; v_call: TRBV27; d_call: TRBD1; clone_size: once; cdr3_aa: CASSPYRGPGQPQHF; cdr3_nt: TGTGCCAGCAGTCCGTACAGGGGGCCAGGACAGCCCCAGCATTTT
j_call: TRBJ1-1; v_call: TRBV30; d_call: NA; clone_size: NA; cdr3_aa: CAWRPGPGTEAFF; cdr3_nt: TGTGCCTGGAGGCCGGGTCCGGGGACTGAAGCTTTCTTT
j_call: TRBJ2-7; v_call: TRBV4-2; d_call: TRBD1; clone_size: NA; cdr3_aa: CASSQGLQGAAGRMDYEQYF; cdr3_nt: TGTGCCAGCAGCCAAGGGCTACAGGGGGCCGCTGGCAGGATGGACTACGAGCAGTACTTC
j_call: TRBJ2-5; v_call: TRBV5-8; d_call: NA; clone_size: NA; cdr3_aa: CASSLDRWETQYF; cdr3_nt: TGTGCCAGCAGCCTAGACAGGTGGGAGACCCAGTACTTC
j_call: TRBJ1-3; v_call: TRBV3-1/TRBV3-2; d_call: NA; clone_size: NA; cdr3_aa: CASSQDWPGVGNTIYF; cdr3_nt: TGTGCCAGCAGCCAAGATTGGCCAGGGGTAGGAAACACCATATATTTT
j_call: TRBJ2-6; v_call: TRBV19; d_call: NA; clone_size: NA; cdr3_aa: CASLPGGAWAGANVLTF; cdr3_nt: TGTGCCAGCCTTCCGGGGGGCGCTTGGGCCGGGGCCAACGTCCTGACTTTC
j_call: TRBJ1-2; v_call: TRBV27; d_call: NA; clone_size: NA; cdr3_aa: CASDMRIGGAISGYTF; cdr3_nt: TGTGCCAGCGACATGAGGATCGGGGGCGCGATTAGTGGCTACACCTTC
j_call: TRBJ1-3; v_call: TRBV19; d_call: NA; clone_size: NA; cdr3_aa: CASRGRSGNTIYF; cdr3_nt: TGTGCCAGTAGGGGCCGCTCTGGAAACACCATATATTTT
j_call: TRBJ1-1; v_call: TRBV10-2; d_call: NA; clone_size: NA; cdr3_aa: CASSVWGLNTEAFF; cdr3_nt: TGCGCCAGCAGTGTGTGGGGACTGAACACTGAAGCTTTCTTT
j_call: TRBJ1-4; v_call: TRBV20-1; d_call: TRBD1; clone_size: NA; cdr3_aa: CSAGQGLLF; cdr3_nt: TGCAGTGCGGGACAGGGTTTGCTTTTT
j_call: TRBJ2-1; v_call: TRBV6-6; d_call: NA; clone_size: NA; cdr3_aa: CASSGNEQFF; cdr3_nt: TGTGCCAGCAGTGGCAATGAGCAGTTCTTC
j_call: TRBJ2-1; v_call: TRBV3-1/TRBV3-2; d_call: TRBD2; clone_size: NA; cdr3_aa: CASSPQTSGRSEQFF; cdr3_nt: TGTGCCAGCAGCCCTCAGACTAGCGGGAGGTCTGAGCAGTTCTTC
j_call: TRBJ2-7; v_call: TRBV19; d_call: NA; clone_size: NA; cdr3_aa: CASSMLFGQFSYEQYF; cdr3_nt: TGTGCCAGTAGTATGCTTTTCGGACAGTTCTCCTACGAGCAGTACTTC
j_call: TRBJ1-1; v_call: TRBV20-1; d_call: NA; clone_size: NA; cdr3_aa: CSARVDTEAFF; cdr3_nt: TGCAGTGCTAGAGTCGACACTGAAGCTTTCTTT
j_call: TRBJ1-1; v_call: TRBV10-2; d_call: TRBD1; clone_size: NA; cdr3_aa: CASRGQTGSPGGAFF; cdr3_nt: TGCGCCAGCAGGGGTCAGACAGGGAGTCCAGGTGGAGCTTTCTTT
j_call: TRBJ1-2; v_call: TRBV19; d_call: NA; clone_size: NA; cdr3_aa: CASSISAREWYGYTF; cdr3_nt: TGTGCCAGTAGTATCTCTGCCAGGGAGTGGTATGGCTACACCTTC
j_call: TRBJ2-7; v_call: TRBV2; d_call: NA; clone_size: NA; cdr3_aa: CASSEGPGESYEQYF; cdr3_nt: TGTGCCAGCAGTGAAGGTCCAGGGGAATCCTACGAGCAGTACTTC
j_call: TRBJ1-2; v_call: TRBV5-1; d_call: NA; clone_size: NA; cdr3_aa: CASSLAVGRDYGYTF; cdr3_nt: TGCGCCAGCAGCTTGGCCGTAGGGAGGGACTATGGCTACACCTTC
j_call: TRBJ1-1; v_call: TRBV15; d_call: NA; clone_size: NA; cdr3_aa: CATSESRRGEAFF; cdr3_nt: TGTGCCACCAGCGAGTCCCGAAGGGGAGAAGCTTTCTTT
j_call: TRBJ1-4; v_call: TRBV10-3; d_call: NA; clone_size: once; cdr3_aa: CAIRSTETNEKLFF; cdr3_nt: TGTGCCATCAGATCGACAGAGACTAATGAAAAACTGTTTTTT
j_call: TRBJ1-2; v_call: TRBV7-2; d_call: NA; clone_size: NA; cdr3_aa: CASSFGPGTYYGYTF; cdr3_nt: TGTGCCAGCAGCTTTGGACCGGGGACTTACTATGGCTACACCTTC
j_call: TRBJ1-6; v_call: TRBV19; d_call: NA; clone_size: NA; cdr3_aa: CASSMANSPLHF; cdr3_nt: TGTGCCAGTAGTATGGCCAATTCACCCCTCCACTTT
j_call: TRBJ2-3; v_call: TRBV29-1; d_call: NA; clone_size: NA; cdr3_aa: CSPSRRIASTDTQYF; cdr3_nt: TGCAGCCCCTCCCGAAGGATTGCTAGCACAGATACGCAGTATTTT
j_call: TRBJ2-5; v_call: TRBV6-5; d_call: NA; clone_size: NA; cdr3_aa: CATARIFRETQYF; cdr3_nt: TGTGCCACCGCAAGGATATTTCGGGAGACCCAGTACTTC
j_call: TRBJ1-2; v_call: TRBV28; d_call: NA; clone_size: NA; cdr3_aa: CASTYLGEVVYTF; cdr3_nt: TGTGCCAGCACATACCTCGGGGAGGTGGTCTACACCTTC
j_call: TRBJ2-1; v_call: TRBV19; d_call: TRBD2; clone_size: NA; cdr3_aa: CASSTHRWGSGTEQFF; cdr3_nt: TGTGCCAGTAGTACCCACCGTTGGGGTAGCGGGACTGAGCAGTTCTTC
j_call: TRBJ1-4; v_call: TRBV18; d_call: NA; clone_size: few; cdr3_aa: CASSPLRSTNEKLFF; cdr3_nt: TGTGCCAGCTCACCACTACGGTCAACTAATGAAAAACTGTTTTTT
j_call: TRBJ1-1; v_call: TRBV9; d_call: NA; clone_size: NA; cdr3_aa: CASSVEGHQNTEAFF; cdr3_nt: TGTGCCAGCAGCGTAGAGGGGCATCAGAACACTGAAGCTTTCTTT
j_call: TRBJ1-2; v_call: TRBV5-8; d_call: NA; clone_size: NA; cdr3_aa: CASSLAGAANYGYTF; cdr3_nt: TGTGCCAGCAGCTTGGCCGGGGCAGCAAACTATGGCTACACCTTC
j_call: TRBJ1-2; v_call: TRBV24-1; d_call: NA; clone_size: once; cdr3_aa: CATSDLDFYGYTF; cdr3_nt: TGTGCCACCAGTGATTTGGACTTCTATGGCTACACCTTC
j_call: TRBJ1-1; v_call: TRBV28; d_call: NA; clone_size: NA; cdr3_aa: CATQRWGGGNTEAFF; cdr3_nt: TGTGCCACCCAACGGTGGGGGGGTGGAAACACTGAAGCTTTCTTT
j_call: TRBJ2-2; v_call: TRBV7-8; d_call: NA; clone_size: NA; cdr3_aa: CASSLGTQTGELFF; cdr3_nt: TGTGCCAGCAGCCTCGGGACGCAAACCGGGGAGCTGTTTTTT
j_call: TRBJ1-2; v_call: TRBV7-3; d_call: NA; clone_size: NA; cdr3_aa: CASSLKGGGNYGYTF; cdr3_nt: TGTGCCAGCAGCTTAAAAGGAGGCGGCAACTATGGCTACACCTTC
j_call: TRBJ2-1; v_call: TRBV18; d_call: TRBD2; clone_size: once; cdr3_aa: CASSLVTGTSSTNEQFF; cdr3_nt: TGTGCCAGCTCCCTCGTAACTGGGACTAGCAGTACCAATGAGCAGTTCTTC
j_call: TRBJ1-4; v_call: TRBV28; d_call: NA; clone_size: NA; cdr3_aa: CASSLMVAWNEKLFF; cdr3_nt: TGTGCCAGCAGTCTGATGGTGGCCTGGAATGAAAAACTGTTTTTT